This T cell receptor beta chain was documented in a study of control samples from healthy donors and cancer patients. The repertoire was sequenced with immunoSEQ multiplex PCR; TCRdb's copy has only in-frame clones and lacks some. The table has over 100,000 clones, approximately 90% seen once. The CDR3 length is 16 residues. In germline, CDR1 is ENHRY, CDR2 SYGVKD. V lost 0 bases to trimming and J lost 0 bases; unmatched junction nucleotides: 4. This clone was recorded only once. The sequenced material came from blood. The chain combines TRBV10-3 with TRBJ2-7; 8 bases line up with TRBD1. This sequence originates from a man in his forties in good health. The DNA of the CDR3 is TGTGCCATCAGTGAGTCGAAACAGGGGGGCTCCTACGAGCAGTACTTC. It encodes CAISESKQGGSYEQYF.